The 20 T cell receptor beta chains below were found in one sample sequenced in a study of shared clonotypes between healthy human individuals. The table came from immunoSEQ multiplex PCR; TCRdb's copy has only in-frame clones and leaves some out. The table includes a few million clones, over 85% detected once. Material: naive CD4+ T cells from PBMCs. Subset in this sample: CD45RA+ positively selected. Receptor source: a man aged 18 to 35 in good health. Some clones in this sample may be carry-over from other donors' samples.

V gene TRBV18 combines with J gene TRBJ2-7; TRBD2 is a possible D gene (6 bases). V was pared by 3 bases and J by 6 bases, with 12 bases between. Germline V gene data show CDR1 as KGHSH and CDR2 as LQKENI. CDR3 length: 13 residues. CDR3 bases: TGTGCCAGCTCACCTACGGGACTCGCCGAGCAGTACTTC. As protein: CASSPTGLAEQYF. The full variable domain, completed using reference TRBV18 and TRBJ2-7, is NAGVMQNPRHLVRRRGQEARLRCSPMKGHSHVYWYRQLPEEGLKFMVYLQKENIIDESGMPKERFSAEFPKEGPSILRIQQVVRGDSAAYFCASSPTGLAEQYFGPGTRLTVT.

The J gene is TRBJ2-7, the V gene TRBV18; 7 bases map to TRBD1. CDR1 is KGHSH and CDR2 is LQKENI in the germline V gene. This CDR3 has 20 residues. With V trimmed by 3 bases and J by 0 bases, 20 bases remained unmatched. The chain's CDR3 is CASSPGLGNPGTDFSYEQYF. Here the CDR3 DNA reads TGTGCCAGCTCACCGGGGCTCGGAAATCCCGGGACAGATTTCTCCTACGAGCAGTACTTC.

The sample holds one count of this clone. The CDR3 region is CASSLSGHRGNTIYF. The CDR3, as DNA: TGTGCCAGCAGCTTATCGGGACATCGGGGAAACACCATATATTTT. The chain carries TRBV7-2 and TRBJ1-3; tentatively, D is TRBD1 (6 bases). Trimming removed 2 bases at V and 4 bases at J, with 12 bases between. Per the germline V gene, CDR1 is SGHTA and CDR2 is FQGNSA. The CDR3 is 15 residues long.

The V and J genes are TRBV5-5 and TRBJ2-2; D gene ambiguous. Trimming pared 2 bases from V and 10 bases from J, leaving 9 bases between. Germline V gene lookup returns CDR1 SGHKS and CDR2 YYEKEE (reference sequence). The CDR3 is made up of 12 amino acids. CDR3 sequence (DNA): TGTGCCAGCAGCTTAGTGTTCGAGGAGCTGTTTTTT. It encodes CASSLVFEELFF.

The chain combines TRBV6-1 with TRBJ1-1, with 7 bases identical to TRBD1. The CDR3 totals 14 residues. Per the germline V gene, CDR1 is MNHNS and CDR2 is SASEGT. The trim removed 8 bases at V and 0 bases at J, leaving 6 bases unmatched. The chain's CDR3 is CASLKGAMNTEAFF. DNA for the CDR3: TGTGCCAGCCTTAAGGGGGCAATGAACACTGAAGCTTTCTTT.

This chain joins TRBV5-6 and TRBJ2-3; 7 nucleotides agree with TRBD1. Germline CDR1 reads SGHDT; CDR2 reads YYEEEE. Trimming took 1 base from V and 0 from J; bases not matched to a gene: 2. This CDR3 comprises 15 residues. In DNA, the CDR3 is TGTGCCAGCAGCTTGCCCAGGGGGAGCACAGATACGCAGTATTTT. Protein sequence: CASSLPRGSTDTQYF.

The chain has TRBV27 and TRBJ2-7; D gene ambiguous. This CDR3 is built from 15 residues. Germline CDR1 MNHEY, CDR2 SMNVEV (reference sequence). Deletions cut 4 bases from V and 4 bases from J, with 17 bases between. CDR3 bases: TGTGCCAGCAGTTCGGACCCCTCGAGGCGTTACGAGCAGTACTTC. Translating gives CASSSDPSRRYEQYF.

The V call is TRBV11-3, the J call TRBJ2-2, with D possibly TRBD1 on 6 matching bases. Trimming left V 0 bases short and J 4 bases short, with 12 bases between. The germline gives CDR1 SGHNT, CDR2 YENEEA. The CDR3 covers 16 residues. The CDR3 DNA reads TGTGCCAGCAGCTTAGAGGGGACGACAGGCACCGGGGAGCTGTTTTTT. It is translated as CASSLEGTTGTGELFF.

V and J are TRBV4-3 and TRBJ2-5, with 8 bases matching TRBD1. Germline trimming cut 1 base from V and 5 bases from J; bases unmatched to any gene: 3. CDR3 length: 14 residues. Looked up from germline, CDR1 is LGHNA and CDR2 is YSLEER. The CDR3 bases are TGCGCCAGCAGCCAAGCAGGGGGCCGGGAGACCCAGTACTTC. Translated, it gives CASSQAGGRETQYF.

J is TRBJ2-1 and V is TRBV27; D may be TRBD1 (5 bases). The CDR3 spans 16 residues. Trimming pared 1 base from V and 4 bases from J, leaving 14 bases between. Germline values: CDR1 MNHEY, CDR2 SMNVEV (reference sequence). The DNA of the CDR3 is TGTGCCAGCAGTTTATTGGCAGGGCTCGCGTACAATGAGCAGTTCTTC. Translated, it gives CASSLLAGLAYNEQFF.

The chain joins TRBV18 to TRBJ1-1, with no clear D. This CDR3 is built from 14 residues. V was cut by 4 bases and J by 5 bases, with 14 bases left in between. Germline values: CDR1 KGHSH, CDR2 LQKENI. CDR3 sequence: CASSRAVKETEAFF. The DNA for the CDR3 is TGTGCCAGCTCACGGGCCGTGAAGGAGACTGAAGCTTTCTTT.

The rearrangement uses TRBV21-1 and TRBJ2-7. TRBV21-1 is a pseudogene. This CDR3 contains 18 residues. The chain's CDR3 is CASSKVIRFRASSYEQYF. The CDR3 coding sequence is TGTGCCAGCAGCAAAGTGATTCGGTTTCGGGCATCCTCCTACGAGCAGTACTTC.

V and J are TRBV5-1 and TRBJ2-1; 8 bases fit TRBD2. The CDR3 is 15 residues long. Per germline, CDR1 SGHRS and CDR2 YFSETQ. Unmatched junction bases numbered 13, after V lost 5 bases and J lost 9 bases. DNA for the CDR3: TGCGCCAGCAGATCCGGGACTAGTGGGATGGGTGAGCAGTTCTTC. Translating it yields CASRSGTSGMGEQFF. Full variable domain (missing parts from reference TRBV5-1 and TRBJ2-1): KAGVTQTPRYLIKTRGQQVTLSCSPISGHRSVSWYQQTPGQGLQFLFEYFSETQRNKGNFPGRFSGRQFSNSRSEMNVSTLELGDSALYLCASRSGTSGMGEQFFGPGTRLTVL.

The CDR3 loop is CASSVTGGGYGYTF. The CDR3 nucleotides read TGTGCCAGCAGTGTGACAGGGGGCGGCTATGGCTACACCTTC. The chain has TRBV28 and TRBJ1-2; 10 bases are a match to TRBD1. The germline gives CDR1 MDHEN, CDR2 SYDVKM. V shed 5 bases, J shed 4 bases, and the junction held 4 bases outside the gene matches. CDR3 size: 14 residues.

The chain has TRBV7-2 and TRBJ2-3, with TRBD2 matching over 9 bases. The V and J ends lost 1 base and 2 bases, in that order; junction bases with no gene match: 10. The CDR3 extends over 18 amino acids. CDR1 and CDR2 (germline): SGHTA, FQGNSA. The CDR3 loop reads CASSLVFSASGDTDTQYF. CDR3 DNA sequence: TGTGCCAGCAGCTTAGTCTTCTCGGCTAGCGGGGACACAGATACGCAGTATTTT.

A remark on this clone: The same CDR3 also results from other DNA sequences found in this sample. This sequence joins TRBV20-1 and TRBJ2-7; D is unresolved. The germline gives CDR1 DFQATT, CDR2 SNEGSKA (reference sequence). The CDR3 extends over 11 amino acids. Trimming removed 3 bases from V and 6 bases from J, with 9 bases in between. CDR3 sequence reads: CSASNGVEQYF. The CDR3 nucleotides are TGCAGTGCTAGCAATGGCGTCGAGCAGTACTTC.

The chain has TRBV5-4 and TRBJ2-6; the D call may be TRBD1 or TRBD2 (5 bases each). The germline gives CDR1 SGHNT, CDR2 YYREEE (reference sequence). Trimming took 7 bases from V and 3 from J, leaving 23 bases between them. The CDR3 length is 18 residues. The CDR3 region has the DNA TGTGCCAGCTATAAGCCCGGGACGAAAAATTTTGGGGCCAACGTCCTGACTTTC. It specifies CASYKPGTKNFGANVLTF.

The chain is built from TRBV7-3 and TRBJ2-3; TRBD2 might be the D (6 bases). Trimming removed 5 bases at V and 7 bases at J, with 16 bases between. Germline V CDR1 and CDR2: SGHTA, FQGTGA. The CDR3 is 14 residues long. CDR3 nucleotide sequence: TGTGCCAGCAGCACTGGCGGCGGGGTAAATACGCAGTATTTT. It encodes CASSTGGGVNTQYF.

The chain couples TRBV30 to TRBJ1-3, with D perhaps matching TRBD1 (5 bases). CDR1 and CDR2 from the germline V gene are GTSNPN and SVGIG (reference sequence). V was pared by 3 bases and J by 0 bases, with 6 bases between. This CDR3 spans 13 amino acids. CDR3 region: CAWSRDSGNTIYF. CDR3 in DNA: TGTGCCTGGAGCAGGGACTCTGGAAACACCATATATTTT.

This clone turned up a few times. This specimen includes other DNA sequences encoding the same CDR3. The rearrangement uses TRBV5-1 and TRBJ2-4; D is unclear. Trimming removed 0 bases from V and 0 bases from J, with 4 bases in between. The CDR3 sequence is 14 residues long. Germline V lookup: CDR1 SGHRS, CDR2 YFSETQ. In nucleotides, the CDR3 is TGCGCCAGCAGCTTGGGTTTAGCCAAAAACATTCAGTACTTC. Its translation is CASSLGLAKNIQYF.